Listed below are T cell receptor beta chains from one sample, sequenced in a study of blood T cell repertoires in COVID-19. Sequencing used immunoSEQ multiplex PCR; TCRdb keeps in-frame clones, though not all of them. The sample has 60,000 to 90,000 clones, 65% to 85% seen once; the top ten hold 3.5%. The sample taken for sequencing was peripheral blood. The source of these receptors is a man aged 45-65 years with acute or convalescent COVID-19. Both conserved end residues are part of each CDR3. Fields, in order: D gene, CDR3 length, clone size, J gene, V gene, CDR3 DNA, CDR3 protein. D genes are given only for firm matches. The listing skips clone size in some rows; elsewhere it reads once, few, many or a size class.

d_call: TRBD2; cdr3_length: 19; clone_size: .; j_call: TRBJ2-2; v_call: TRBV5-1; cdr3_nt: TGCGCCAGCAGCTTGAGACCTAGCGGGGGGACCGATTCCACCGGGGAGCTGTTTTTT; cdr3_aa: CASSLRPSGGTDSTGELFF
d_call: .; cdr3_length: 15; clone_size: few; j_call: TRBJ1-5; v_call: TRBV19; cdr3_nt: TGTGCCAGTAGGTCCACAGGAATTAGCAATCAGCCCCAGCATTTT; cdr3_aa: CASRSTGISNQPQHF
d_call: TRBD2; cdr3_length: 14; clone_size: .; j_call: TRBJ2-1; v_call: TRBV4-1; cdr3_nt: TGCGCCAGCAGCCAAACAGCGGGATACAATGAGCAGTTCTTC; cdr3_aa: CASSQTAGYNEQFF
d_call: TRBD1; cdr3_length: 15; clone_size: .; j_call: TRBJ1-2; v_call: TRBV5-1; cdr3_nt: TGCGCCAGCAGCTTGGCGGCAGGGGGCGAGATCGGCTACACCTTC; cdr3_aa: CASSLAAGGEIGYTF
d_call: TRBD2; cdr3_length: 17; clone_size: once; j_call: TRBJ2-5; v_call: TRBV7-9; cdr3_nt: TGTGCCAGCAGCTTAGCGGGTCGAGTAGCGGGGCAAGAGACCCAGTACTTC; cdr3_aa: CASSLAGRVAGQETQYF
d_call: TRBD1; cdr3_length: 15; clone_size: .; j_call: TRBJ2-5; v_call: TRBV28; cdr3_nt: TGTGCCAGCAAATCCCCTGGGGACAGGGGCTCCCCTCAGTACTTC; cdr3_aa: CASKSPGDRGSPQYF
d_call: .; cdr3_length: 14; clone_size: .; j_call: TRBJ2-1; v_call: TRBV5-1; cdr3_nt: TGCGCCAGCAGCTTGGGACAAGCTTACAATGAGCAGTTCTTC; cdr3_aa: CASSLGQAYNEQFF
d_call: TRBD1; cdr3_length: 14; clone_size: .; j_call: TRBJ2-2; v_call: TRBV7-3; cdr3_nt: TGTGCCAGCAGCTTTCGACAGGGCCCCGGGGAGCTGTTTTTT; cdr3_aa: CASSFRQGPGELFF
d_call: .; cdr3_length: 13; clone_size: few; j_call: TRBJ1-5; v_call: TRBV6-5; cdr3_nt: TGTGCCAGCAGGCTAAATAGCAATCAGCCCCAGCATTTT; cdr3_aa: CASRLNSNQPQHF
d_call: .; cdr3_length: 12; clone_size: .; j_call: TRBJ2-5; v_call: TRBV10-2; cdr3_nt: TGCGCCAGCAGTGAGTGGAACAGACCACAGTACTTC; cdr3_aa: CASSEWNRPQYF
d_call: .; cdr3_length: 13; clone_size: .; j_call: TRBJ2-7; v_call: TRBV20-1; cdr3_nt: TGCAGTGCTAGTCCAACAGGCTCCTACGAGCAGTACTTC; cdr3_aa: CSASPTGSYEQYF
d_call: .; cdr3_length: 17; clone_size: .; j_call: TRBJ1-3; v_call: TRBV7-8; cdr3_nt: TGTGCCAGCAGCTTGAGCAGGTGGGGCCTCTCTGGAAACACCATATATTTT; cdr3_aa: CASSLSRWGLSGNTIYF
d_call: TRBD1; cdr3_length: 14; clone_size: .; j_call: TRBJ2-5; v_call: TRBV6-7; cdr3_nt: TGTGCCAGCAGTTACAACAGGGGGCAAGAGACCCAGTACTTC; cdr3_aa: CASSYNRGQETQYF